The 27 T cell receptor beta chains below were found in one sample sequenced in a study of blood T cells in healthy people across ages. Sample-barcoded 5' priming and a J-beta primer mix drove a second PCR of about 6 to 12 cycles. TCRdb ran MiXCR on the 5' RACE reads and lists one entry per CDR3 protein. The sample holds about 1,500,000 distinct CDR3 sequences; about 40% are singletons and the top ten take 7.9%. The specimen sequenced was blood. Receptors were obtained from a woman between 18 and 30 years old in good health.

This clonotype was detected only a few times. The chain links TRBV7-2 to TRBJ2-1, with 8 bases that match TRBD1. CDR3 length: 16 residues. Germline V gene sequence: CDR1 SGHTA, CDR2 FQGNSA. V shed 4 bases and J 4 bases; nucleotides not matched to a gene: 9. In nucleotides, the CDR3 is TGTGCCAGCAGCTCGACTCCGGGACAGGCGTACAATGAGCAGTTCTTC. Translating gives CASSSTPGQAYNEQFF.

The chain carries TRBV7-2 and TRBJ2-7; TRBD2 is a possible D gene (5 bases). Trimming stripped 3 bases from V and 2 bases from J, with 14 bases between. CDR3 length: 15 amino acids. CDR1 is SGHTA and CDR2 is FQGNSA in the germline V gene. The CDR3 DNA follows: TGTGCCAGCAGCTTCGCCGAGACTATTCCCTACGAGCAGTACTTC. This gives the protein CASSFAETIPYEQYF.

The rearrangement links TRBV5-5 to TRBJ2-3; a possible D gene is TRBD1 (5 bases). This CDR3 is built from 16 residues. Germline V gene sequence: CDR1 SGHKS, CDR2 YYEKEE (reference sequence). The ends were cut back, 3 bases at V and 4 bases at J, with 18 bases in the middle. Here the CDR3 reads CASSWAFQGGADTQYF. CDR3 DNA sequence: TGTGCCAGCAGCTGGGCCTTCCAGGGTGGTGCAGATACGCAGTATTTT. Combining the CDR3 with reference TRBV5-5 and TRBJ2-3 gives the whole variable domain DAGVTQSPTHLIKTRGQQVTLRCSPISGHKSVSWYQQVLGQGPQFIFQYYEKEERGRGNFPDRFSARQFPNYSSELNVNALLLGDSALYLCASSWAFQGGADTQYFGPGTRLTVL.

In its sample, this clonotype was seen a few times. This chain connects TRBV6-1 to TRBJ1-2, with 8 bases aligning to TRBD1. This CDR3 spans 15 amino acids. V lost 6 bases to trimming and J lost 5 bases; unmatched junction nucleotides: 11. Germline V gene lookup returns CDR1 MNHNS and CDR2 SASEGT. The DNA for the CDR3 is TGTGCCAGCAGCCCCGGGACAGGTAGTGGGTATGGCTACACCTTC. Amino acid sequence: CASSPGTGSGYGYTF.

The J gene is TRBJ1-4, the V gene TRBV29-1; D perhaps matches TRBD1 (5 bases). Trimming stripped 6 bases from V and 3 bases from J, with 20 bases between. CDR1 is SQVTM, CDR2 ANQGSEA, per germline. The CDR3 sequence is 16 residues long. CDR3: CSVVPTREGSNEKLFF. In nucleotides, the CDR3 is TGCAGCGTCGTCCCTACCCGAGAGGGGTCTAATGAAAAACTGTTTTTT.

This clonotype showed up just a few times. A read error is possible here, since a much larger clone lies one base away. The J gene is TRBJ2-7, the V gene TRBV9, with 9 nucleotides matching TRBD1. Germline assignment: CDR1 SGDLS and CDR2 YYNGEE. V shed 0 bases and J 6 bases; nucleotides not matched to a gene: 7. The CDR3 runs to 15 residues. The CDR3 region is CASSVGWDRACEQYF. CDR3 DNA sequence: TGTGCCAGCAGCGTAGGTTGGGACAGGGCCTGCGAGCAGTACTTC.

The rearrangement joins TRBV20-1 to TRBJ2-7, with 13 bases that match TRBD2. Germline CDR1 reads DFQATT; CDR2 reads SNEGSKA (reference sequence). V was clipped by 6 bases and J by 2 bases; unmatched bases: 19. There are 19 residues in the CDR3. The CDR3 sequence is CSATQRLAGGALLPYEQYF. CDR3 in DNA: TGCAGTGCCACGCAAAGACTAGCGGGAGGTGCTCTCCTTCCCTACGAGCAGTACTTC.

This chain connects TRBV20-1 to TRBJ2-1; D remains unclear. CDR1 and CDR2 (germline): DFQATT, SNEGSKA (reference sequence). CDR3 length: 14 residues. V lost 2 bases and J lost 8, with 16 bases in between. CDR3: CSARSQTNSDEQFF. For the CDR3, the DNA is TGCAGTGCTAGATCCCAGACGAATTCCGATGAGCAGTTCTTC.

V and J are TRBV20-1 and TRBJ2-5; TRBD2 aligns across 10 bases. The CDR3 runs 15 residues. The V gene end was trimmed by 2 bases and the J gene end by 11 bases; junction bases not matched to a gene: 14. Germline V gene data show CDR1 as DFQATT and CDR2 as SNEGSKA (reference sequence). CDR3 loop: CSARTSSGGFNEQYF. CDR3 coding DNA: TGCAGTGCTAGAACCTCTAGCGGGGGTTTCAATGAGCAGTACTTC.

This chain connects TRBV12-3 or TRBV12-4 to TRBJ2-7; D unclear. This CDR3 has 11 residues. V lost 4 bases and J lost 10, with 11 bases in between. CDR3 DNA sequence: TGTGCCAGCAGTTCGGGCAGTTCTCAGTACTTC. Translated, it gives CASSSGSSQYF.

The chain couples TRBV27 to TRBJ2-4; D is tentatively TRBD1 or TRBD2 (5 bases each). Germline loops: CDR1 MNHEY, CDR2 SMNVEV (reference sequence). Trimming removed 4 bases at V and 13 bases at J, with 20 bases between. The CDR3 loop spans 14 amino acids. CDR3 coding DNA: TGTGCCAGCAGTTCTCCGGGACCGTGGAATGAGCAGTACTTC. Its translation is CASSSPGPWNEQYF.

The chain links TRBV5-1 to TRBJ1-1; tentatively, D is TRBD1 (5 bases). The V and J ends lost 4 bases and 1 base respectively, with 14 bases between them. The CDR3 is 15 amino acids. Germline V gene lookup returns CDR1 SGHRS and CDR2 YFSETQ. CDR3 amino acids: CASSLEDRPNTEAFF. CDR3 sequence (DNA): TGCGCCAGCAGCCTTGAAGACAGACCGAACACTGAAGCTTTCTTT.

The chain combines TRBV10-3 with TRBJ2-5; 10 bases fit TRBD2. Germline-derived CDR1 and CDR2 are ENHRY and SYGVKD. The J segment lost 5 bases and the V segment lost 2 bases, leaving 11 bases of the junction unmatched. CDR3 length: 17 residues. CDR3 nucleotides: TGTGCCATCAGTGAGCCGGAACTAGCGGGATTGAGGGAGACCCAGTACTTC. It translates to CAISEPELAGLRETQYF.

As regards this clonotype: One end of the junction is discordant with germline, which a read error may explain. This chain's CDR3 is CASSRTYSTGTQYF. The CDR3 DNA is TGTGCCAGCAGCCGGACTTATTCTACAGGTACGCAGTATTTT. V and J are TRBV12-3 or TRBV12-4 and TRBJ2-3; either TRBD1 or TRBD2 may supply D (5 bases each). This CDR3 comprises 14 residues.

The rearrangement links TRBV12-3 or TRBV12-4 to TRBJ1-2, with D possibly TRBD1 on 6 matching bases. The CDR3 loop spans 13 amino acids. The V and J ends lost 5 bases and 4 bases respectively, with 11 bases between them. This CDR3 reads CASSLQTGYGYTF. The CDR3 DNA follows: TGTGCCAGCAGTCTCCAGACAGGCTATGGCTACACCTTC.

This chain links TRBV5-1 with TRBJ2-1, with D unresolved. With 0 bases removed from V and 6 bases from J, the gap between germline ends came to 10 bases. This CDR3 has 14 residues. Germline CDR1 SGHRS, CDR2 YFSETQ. CDR3 amino acids: CASSLATKGNEQFF. The CDR3 nucleotides are TGCGCCAGCAGCTTGGCTACGAAGGGCAATGAGCAGTTCTTC.

Notes on this clonotype: One base away lies a much larger clone, so this may be a sequencing read error. V gene TRBV20-1 combines with J gene TRBJ1-6; 8 bases fit TRBD1. CDR3 length: 15 amino acids. CDR1 and CDR2 from the germline V gene are DFQATT and SNEGSKA (reference sequence). The CDR3 coding sequence is TGCAGTGCTAGTTATCCGGGACAGGATAATTCACCCCCCCACTTT. This sequence encodes CSASYPGQDNSPPHF.

V is TRBV6-6 and J is TRBJ1-5; 12 bases are a match to TRBD1. Germline V lookup: CDR1 MNHNY, CDR2 SVGAGI (reference sequence). The CDR3 runs to 15 residues. J gave up 2 bases and V 8 bases, and 4 bases lay outside the gene matches. The CDR3 DNA reads TGTGCCAGCGGGACAGGGGGCGAGGGCAATCAGCCCCAGCATTTT. Translated, it gives CASGTGGEGNQPQHF.

A few counts support this clonotype. CDR3 sequence reads: CASSVDGGAYTDTQYF. CDR3 sequence (DNA): TGTGCCAGCAGCGTAGACGGGGGGGCCTACACAGATACGCAGTATTTT. The rearrangement links TRBV9 to TRBJ2-3; 8 bases match TRBD2. Trimming removed 0 bases from V and 2 bases from J; junction bases left unmatched: 5. Germline lookup yields CDR1 SGDLS and CDR2 YYNGEE. This CDR3 contains 16 residues.

The V gene is TRBV12-3 or TRBV12-4, the J gene TRBJ1-6; the D gene is possibly TRBD1 (5 bases). V was clipped by 6 bases and J by 9 bases, with 12 bases between them. This CDR3 spans 13 amino acids. The CDR3 DNA sequence: TGTGCCAGCAGGCAGGGTTTGGGTTCACCCCTCCACTTT. It translates to CASRQGLGSPLHF.

The chain combines TRBV29-1 with TRBJ2-7; 7 bases agree with TRBD1. The CDR3 spans 12 residues. Losses at the gene ends were 8 bases for V and 2 bases for J; bases not matched to a gene: 6. Germline assignment: CDR1 SQVTM and CDR2 ANQGSEA. The CDR3 protein is CSIGDSPYEQYF. DNA for the CDR3: TGCAGCATTGGGGACAGCCCCTACGAGCAGTACTTC.

This clonotype was counted a few times. The rearrangement links TRBV30 to TRBJ1-2; 11 bases match TRBD1. After removal of 0 bases from V and 6 bases from J, the junction contained 12 bases not matched to a gene. CDR3 length: 17 residues. Germline V gene data show CDR1 as GTSNPN and CDR2 as SVGIG (reference sequence). The CDR3 DNA is TGTGCCTGGAGTGTACTTTCCGGACAGGGGGCTGACGATGGCTACACCTTC. Its translation is CAWSVLSGQGADDGYTF.

The rearrangement links TRBV11-2 to TRBJ2-7; D is unclear. The CDR3 sequence is 16 residues long. Germline CDR1 SGHAT, CDR2 FQNNGV. V was trimmed by 2 bases and J by 0 bases, leaving 14 bases between them. As DNA, the CDR3 is TGTGCCAGCAGCTTAAGACTGCTAGGAGACTCCTACGAGCAGTACTTC. Translating gives CASSLRLLGDSYEQYF.

This clonotype was seen a handful of times. The V gene is TRBV30, the J gene TRBJ1-2, with TRBD1 identical over 11 bases. V was pared by 1 base and J by 5 bases, with 6 bases of the junction left unmatched. Germline V gene sequence: CDR1 GTSNPN, CDR2 SVGIG (reference sequence). CDR3 length equals 15 residues. In DNA, the CDR3 is TGTGCCTGGAGTGCAGGGACAGGGGGGACGTATGGCTACACCTTC. Translating it yields CAWSAGTGGTYGYTF.

This clonotype was recorded at least ten times. The chain links TRBV20-1 to TRBJ2-1; possible D gene TRBD2, 6 bases. The CDR3 contains 13 residues. Looked up from germline, CDR1 is DFQATT and CDR2 is SNEGSKA (reference sequence). V lost 3 bases and J lost 5, with 11 bases in between. The CDR3 DNA is TGCAGTGCTAGGCGGGACCTAAACAATGAGCAGTTCTTC. Its translation is CSARRDLNNEQFF.

CDR3 DNA sequence: TGTGCCAGCTCCCCTACGGCCGAGAACACTGAAGCTTTCTTT. It specifies CASSPTAENTEAFF. The chain uses TRBV18 and TRBJ1-1; D uncertain. The CDR3 runs to 14 residues. Trimming removed 6 bases from V and 1 base from J, with 12 bases in between. CDR1 and CDR2 (germline): KGHSH, LQKENI.

In its sample, this clonotype was seen a few times. The CDR3 region has the DNA TGTGCCAGCAGGGTCGGGACTAGCGGGTACAATGAGCAGTTCTTC. This codes for CASRVGTSGYNEQFF. The chain joins TRBV2 to TRBJ2-1, with 12 bases lining up with TRBD2. With 6 bases clipped from V and 4 bases from J, the junction kept 4 bases outside the gene matches. Germline V lookup: CDR1 SNHLY, CDR2 FYNNEI. The CDR3 sequence is 15 residues long.